This T cell receptor (beta chain) derives from a study of T cell repertoires in cytomegalovirus infection. Study background: Both a matching HLA type and CMV infection were indicated by public TCR beta signatures.

TCRdb called the reads again in MiXCR, with one record for every CDR3 protein. The table shows roughly 600,000 distinct CDR3 sequences, with 24% occurring only once. Regarding this clonotype: Its target is not known. This may stem from a read error, because a much larger clone lies one nucleotide away.

Study-level results: Based on cumulative public TCR beta family frequency, carriers of CMV plus the relevant HLA were identified. In two of eight donors, the top clonotype was HLA-C-restricted CMV-specific.

The material sequenced was CD8+ T cells from PBMCs. The origin of this receptor is a human donor in good health (CMV status not recorded). Some clones in this sample may be carry-over from other donors' samples.

This CDR3 reads CANSLSGALDGANVLTF. The CDR3 DNA reads TGTGCCAACAGCTTGTCCGGGGCTCTAGACGGGGCCAACGTCCTGACTTTC. The rearrangement uses TRBV5-5 and TRBJ2-6; TRBD1 or TRBD2 may be the D gene (5 bases each). The CDR3 length is 17 residues. Germline V CDR1 and CDR2: SGHKS, YYEKEE (reference sequence).